This T cell receptor beta chain came from a study of beta chain features in type 1 diabetes. Study findings and constraints: Small HLA sub-analyses could not settle whether HLA shapes TCRB rearrangement. Insertion counts at VDJ junctions were lower in type 1 diabetes patients, who also showed more deletions there.

Trimming cost V 4 bases and J 5 bases, with 18 bases left between them. Germline V CDR1 and CDR2: KGHSH, LQKENI. The CDR3 is 15 amino acids. Of the isolated RNA, all was reverse transcribed, and so the sequenced material was expressed TCRB transcripts. TCRdb keeps only in-frame clones here, not all; method: immunoSEQ multiplex PCR. Altogether about 900,000 clones are present, 17% being singletons, with the ten largest covering 0.02% to 0.025%. Turning to this clone: Antigen: not known.

This TCR derives from a woman between 18 and 29 years old in good health. J is TRBJ2-7 and V is TRBV18; maybe TRBD1 (6 bases). Sample: naive CD4+ T cells from blood. CDR3 loop: CASSLMDSPGDEQYF. The CDR3 DNA follows: TGTGCCAGCTCACTGATGGACAGCCCAGGGGACGAGCAGTACTTC.